Listed here are 18 T cell receptor beta chains from one sample, sequenced in a study of T-cell memory formation after mild COVID-19. A single record per CDR3 protein comes from TCRdb applying MiXCR to the 5' RACE reads. The sample lists roughly 550,000 distinct CDR3 sequences, roughly 20% occurring once. Sample: PBMCs or a T cell subset sorted from them (not recorded which). Receptors were obtained from an adult woman who had mild COVID-19 (a few samples of this study predate the infection). Cell type and time point are not known.

The J gene is TRBJ2-7, the V gene TRBV5-6; 7 bases match TRBD1. The germline V gene encodes CDR1 SGHDT and CDR2 YYEEEE. The CDR3 runs 16 residues. V was pared by 1 base and J by 0 bases, with 7 bases of the junction left unmatched. The CDR3 spells CASSLSWDSGSYEQYF. The CDR3 DNA is TGTGCCAGCAGCTTGTCCTGGGACAGCGGCTCCTACGAGCAGTACTTC.

This rearrangement joins TRBV7-2 to TRBJ1-5; D remains unclear. The CDR3 runs 13 residues. The V and J ends lost 2 bases and 5 bases respectively, with 7 bases between them. Germline-derived CDR1 and CDR2 are SGHTA and FQGNSA. CDR3 nucleotide sequence: TGTGCCAGCAGCTTACAGAGTTATCAGCCCCAGCATTTT. Translating it yields CASSLQSYQPQHF.

There are a few counts of this clonotype. This chain uses TRBV6-1 with TRBJ2-2; 8 nucleotides line up with TRBD1. The CDR3 sequence is 15 residues long. V lost 6 bases to trimming and J lost 0 bases; unmatched junction nucleotides: 3. Germline lookup yields CDR1 MNHNS and CDR2 SASEGT. This chain's CDR3 is CASRQQGANTGELFF. Written as DNA, the CDR3 is TGTGCCAGCAGGCAACAGGGGGCGAACACCGGGGAGCTGTTTTTT.

There are a few counts of this clonotype. The chain joins TRBV6-2 or TRBV6-3 to TRBJ1-1; 9 bases match TRBD1. The V and J ends lost 0 bases and 5 bases, in that order; junction bases with no gene match: 7. Germline V lookup: CDR1 MNHEY, CDR2 SVGEGT. This CDR3 has 16 amino acids. The CDR3 nucleotides read TGTGCCAGCAGTTACTCGAGAAGGACAGGGGCTACTGAAGCTTTCTTT. The encoded protein is CASSYSRRTGATEAFF.

This clonotype was seen a handful of times. This rearrangement joins TRBV6-2 or TRBV6-3 to TRBJ1-5; D is unresolved. The CDR3 loop spans 15 amino acids. V lost 6 bases and J lost 0, with 12 bases in between. Germline CDR1 MNHEY, CDR2 SVGEGT. CDR3 sequence: CASSQTPYSNQPQHF. DNA for the CDR3: TGTGCCAGCAGCCAGACACCATATAGCAATCAGCCCCAGCATTTT.

This chain links TRBV5-1 with TRBJ2-1; weak D call: TRBD2 (5 bases). Trimming pared 4 bases from V and 0 bases from J, leaving 14 bases between. CDR1 is SGHRS and CDR2 is YFSETQ in the germline V gene. The CDR3 loop spans 16 amino acids. CDR3 protein: CASSEKGDSSYNEQFF. The CDR3 DNA reads TGCGCCAGCAGCGAAAAGGGAGATAGCTCCTACAATGAGCAGTTCTTC.

There are a few counts of this clonotype. This rearrangement joins TRBV7-9 to TRBJ2-2; no clear D. Germline assignment: CDR1 SEHNR and CDR2 FQNEAQ (reference sequence). V was cut by 3 bases and J by 4 bases, with 15 bases left in between. The CDR3 length is 16 residues. DNA for the CDR3: TGTGCCAGCAGCTTTAATGAACGCGCGGTCACCGGGGAGCTGTTTTTT. The encoded protein is CASSFNERAVTGELFF.

J is TRBJ2-1 and V is TRBV20-1; TRBD2 might be the D (5 bases). This CDR3 region has 14 residues. Germline lookup yields CDR1 DFQATT and CDR2 SNEGSKA (reference sequence). The CDR3 reads CSLPRGSSYNEQFF. Written as DNA, the CDR3 is TGCAGCCTCCCTCGGGGATCCTCCTACAATGAGCAGTTCTTC.

This chain uses TRBV12-3 or TRBV12-4 with TRBJ2-2; TRBD1 matches at 8 bases. Trimming took 3 bases from V and 6 from J; bases not matched to a gene: 6. CDR3 length: 15 residues. The CDR3 reads CASSLGQDEAGELFF. In nucleotides, the CDR3 is TGTGCCAGCAGTTTGGGACAGGACGAGGCCGGGGAGCTGTTTTTT.

This clonotype came up once. The chain employs TRBV20-1 and TRBJ1-5, with D perhaps TRBD1 (5 bases). The germline V gene encodes CDR1 DFQATT and CDR2 SNEGSKA (reference sequence). This CDR3 is 13 amino acids long. V was pared by 6 bases and J by 3 bases, with 12 bases between. In DNA, the CDR3 is TGCAGTGCCCCGGGACTCCCCAATCAGCCCCAGCATTTT. Residues: CSAPGLPNQPQHF.

Comment on this clonotype: One junction end does not reproduce the germline sequence, and a read error may be involved. The J gene is TRBJ2-1, the V gene TRBV4-3; D might be TRBD2 (6 bases). This CDR3 spans 15 amino acids. Germline V gene sequence: CDR1 LGHNA, CDR2 YSLEER. The CDR3 sequence: CASSRAGNKSNEQLF. The CDR3, as DNA: TGCGCCAGCAGCCGGGCGGGAAATAAGAGCAATGAGCAGCTCTTC.

This clonotype has only a few counts. The chain employs TRBV29-1 and TRBJ2-2; D is perhaps TRBD1 or TRBD2 (6 bases each). Trimming pared 4 bases from V and 4 bases from J, leaving 13 bases between. This CDR3 comprises 14 residues. The germline CDR1 and CDR2 sequences are SQVTM and ANQGSEA. CDR3 residues: CSVVPGGLTGELFF. CDR3 bases: TGCAGCGTTGTGCCCGGGGGCCTCACCGGGGAGCTGTTTTTT.

This clonotype was recorded once. V and J are TRBV5-6 and TRBJ2-7; no firm D call. The CDR3 is 12 residues long. The germline V and J ends were trimmed by 4 bases and 7 bases, with 12 bases remaining between them. In germline, CDR1 is SGHDT, CDR2 YYEEEE. Written as DNA, the CDR3 is TGTGCCAGCAGCGATACCTACTTGGAGCAGTACTTC. The encoded protein is CASSDTYLEQYF.

The rearrangement links TRBV20-1 to TRBJ2-6, with 7 positions matching TRBD2. With V trimmed by 1 base and J by 4 bases, 7 bases remained unmatched. The CDR3 totals 16 residues. Germline assignment: CDR1 DFQATT and CDR2 SNEGSKA (reference sequence). This CDR3 reads CSARGRLASGANVLTF. In nucleotides, the CDR3 is TGCAGTGCTAGAGGCCGACTAGCATCCGGGGCCAACGTCCTGACTTTC.

The chain uses TRBV7-8 and TRBJ2-1; TRBD2 agrees at 8 bases. From germline, CDR1 is SGHVS and CDR2 FQNEAQ. The CDR3 consists of 15 residues. After removal of 3 bases from V and 4 bases from J, the junction contained 5 bases not matched to a gene. CDR3 in DNA: TGTGCCAGCAGCTTCCTAGCGGGCCCTTACAATGAGCAGTTCTTC. The encoded protein is CASSFLAGPYNEQFF.

The chain links TRBV19 to TRBJ1-6, with 7 bases identical to TRBD1. Germline V gene lookup returns CDR1 LNHDA and CDR2 SQIVND (reference sequence). The junction had 8 bases not matched to a gene; V was cut back by 5 bases and J by 10 bases. The CDR3 runs 14 residues. The chain's CDR3 is CASSLGTDSSPLHF. The CDR3 DNA reads as TGTGCCAGTAGTCTCGGGACAGATTCATCACCCCTCCACTTT.

V usage is TRBV13 and J usage is TRBJ1-5; possibly TRBD1 for D (6 bases). Trimming pared 4 bases from V and 3 bases from J, leaving 10 bases between. Germline V lookup: CDR1 PRHDT, CDR2 FYEKMQ (reference sequence). CDR3 length: 14 amino acids. The CDR3 region is CASSSRQVNQPQHF. CDR3 nucleotide sequence: TGTGCCAGCAGCTCACGACAGGTCAATCAGCCCCAGCATTTT. The complete variable domain, with remaining parts taken from reference TRBV13 and TRBJ1-5, reads AAGVIQSPRHLIKEKRETATLKCYPIPRHDTVYWYQQGPGQDPQFLISFYEKMQSDKGSIPDRFSAQQFSDYHSELNMSSLELGDSALYFCASSSRQVNQPQHFGDGTRLSIL.

The rearrangement links TRBV5-5 to TRBJ2-3; a weak D match, TRBD1 (6 bases). This CDR3 is built from 15 residues. Germline-derived CDR1 and CDR2 are SGHKS and YYEKEE (reference sequence). The germline V and J ends were trimmed by 0 bases and 0 bases, with 8 bases remaining between them. CDR3 region: CASSLGTESTDTQYF. In DNA, the CDR3 is TGTGCCAGCAGCTTGGGGACAGAGAGCACAGATACGCAGTATTTT.